This note documents a single T cell receptor beta chain sequence. The table came from immunoSEQ multiplex PCR; TCRdb's copy has only in-frame clones and leaves some out. Here the sample spans some 200,000 clones, over 75% being singletons. Looked up from germline, CDR1 is MNHNS and CDR2 is SASEGT. CDR3 length equals 16 residues. The V segment lost 2 bases and the J segment 6 bases; nucleotides outside the gene matches: 8. These data come from a study of blood T cell repertoires in COVID-19. The genes are TRBV6-1 and TRBJ2-7, with TRBD2 matching 12 bases. The TCR comes from a woman in her 70s with acute or convalescent COVID-19. Sequencing was done on a sample of peripheral blood. CDR3 sequence: CASSERLAGVPFEQYF. CDR3 coding DNA: TGTGCCAGCAGTGAAAGACTAGCGGGAGTTCCTTTCGAGCAGTACTTC.